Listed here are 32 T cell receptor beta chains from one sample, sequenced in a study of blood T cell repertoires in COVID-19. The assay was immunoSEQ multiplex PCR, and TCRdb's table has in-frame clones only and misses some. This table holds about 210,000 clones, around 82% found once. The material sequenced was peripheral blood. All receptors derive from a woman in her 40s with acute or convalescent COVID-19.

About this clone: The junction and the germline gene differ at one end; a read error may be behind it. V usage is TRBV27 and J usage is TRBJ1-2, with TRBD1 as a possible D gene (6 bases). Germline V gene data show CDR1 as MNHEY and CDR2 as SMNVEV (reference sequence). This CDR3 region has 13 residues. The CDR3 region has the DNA TGTGCCGGCAGCTCAGAGGGGGAAAGGGGCTACACCTTC. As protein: CAGSSEGERGYTF.

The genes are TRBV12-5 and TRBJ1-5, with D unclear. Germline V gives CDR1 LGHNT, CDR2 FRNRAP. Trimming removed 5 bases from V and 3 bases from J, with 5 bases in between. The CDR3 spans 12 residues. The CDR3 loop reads CASGLNNQPQHF. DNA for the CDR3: TGTGCTAGTGGTCTTAACAATCAGCCCCAGCATTTT.

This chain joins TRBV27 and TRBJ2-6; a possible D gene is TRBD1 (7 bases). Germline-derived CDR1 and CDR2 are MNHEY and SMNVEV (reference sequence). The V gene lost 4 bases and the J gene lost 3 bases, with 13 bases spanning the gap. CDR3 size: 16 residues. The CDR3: CASSYTGEVGANVLTF. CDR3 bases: TGTGCCAGCAGTTACACAGGGGAGGTTGGGGCCAACGTCCTGACTTTC.

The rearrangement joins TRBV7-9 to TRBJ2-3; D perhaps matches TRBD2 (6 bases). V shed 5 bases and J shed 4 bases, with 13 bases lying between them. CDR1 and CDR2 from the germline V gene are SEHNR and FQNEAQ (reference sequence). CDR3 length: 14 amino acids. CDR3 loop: CASSLLGGADTQYF. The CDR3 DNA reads TGTGCCAGCAGCCTACTAGGAGGGGCAGATACGCAGTATTTT.

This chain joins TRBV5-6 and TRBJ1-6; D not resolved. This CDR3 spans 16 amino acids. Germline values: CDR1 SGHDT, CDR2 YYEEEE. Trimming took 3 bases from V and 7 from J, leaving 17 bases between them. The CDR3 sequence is CASSSGGSSTNSPLHF. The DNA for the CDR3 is TGTGCCAGCAGCTCGGGAGGGTCCTCAACAAATTCACCCCTCCACTTT.

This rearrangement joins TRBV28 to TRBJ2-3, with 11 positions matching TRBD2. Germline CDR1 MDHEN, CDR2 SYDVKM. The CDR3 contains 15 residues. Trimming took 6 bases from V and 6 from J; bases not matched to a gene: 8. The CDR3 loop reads CASRRISGRGDTQYF. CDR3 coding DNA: TGTGCCAGCAGGAGAATTAGCGGGAGGGGGGATACGCAGTATTTT.

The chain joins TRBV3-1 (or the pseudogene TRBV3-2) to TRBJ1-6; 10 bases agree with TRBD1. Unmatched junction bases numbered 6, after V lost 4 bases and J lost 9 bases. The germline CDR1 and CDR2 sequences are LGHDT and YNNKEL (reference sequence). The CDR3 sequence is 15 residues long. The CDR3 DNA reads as TGTGCCAGCAGCCCCCTCGACAGGGGGCTTTCACCCCTCCACTTT. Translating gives CASSPLDRGLSPLHF.

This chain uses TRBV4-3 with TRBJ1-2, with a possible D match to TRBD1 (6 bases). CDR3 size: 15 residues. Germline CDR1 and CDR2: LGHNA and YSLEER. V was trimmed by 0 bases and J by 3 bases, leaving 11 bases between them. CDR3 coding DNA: TGCGCCAGCAGCCAAGATCGGGCAGGGGACTATGGCTACACCTTC. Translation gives CASSQDRAGDYGYTF.

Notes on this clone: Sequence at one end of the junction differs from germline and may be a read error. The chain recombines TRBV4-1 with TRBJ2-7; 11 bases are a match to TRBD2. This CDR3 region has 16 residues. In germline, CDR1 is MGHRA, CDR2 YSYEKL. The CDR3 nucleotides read TGCGCCAGCAGCCAAGACCCCGGGACTAGCGGTTCATTTGTATTCTTC. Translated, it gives CASSQDPGTSGSFVFF.

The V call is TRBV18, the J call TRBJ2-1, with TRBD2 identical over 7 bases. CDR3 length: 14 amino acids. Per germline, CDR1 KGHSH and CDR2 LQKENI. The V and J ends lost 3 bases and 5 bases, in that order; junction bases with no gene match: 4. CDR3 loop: CASSPGLSDNEQFF. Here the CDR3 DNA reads TGTGCCAGCTCACCGGGACTATCTGACAATGAGCAGTTCTTC. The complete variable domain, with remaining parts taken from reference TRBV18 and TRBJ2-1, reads NAGVMQNPRHLVRRRGQEARLRCSPMKGHSHVYWYRQLPEEGLKFMVYLQKENIIDESGMPKERFSAEFPKEGPSILRIQQVVRGDSAAYFCASSPGLSDNEQFFGPGTRLTVL.

CDR3 sequence reads: CASGAGSSFGYTF. In DNA form, the CDR3 reads TGTGCCAGCGGGGCGGGGAGTTCGTTTGGCTACACCTTC. The V gene is TRBV27, the J gene TRBJ1-2; tentative D call: TRBD1 (5 bases). Trimming took off 8 bases at V and 7 bases at J, with 17 bases between the two ends. This CDR3 has 13 amino acids. CDR1 and CDR2 from the germline V gene are MNHEY and SMNVEV (reference sequence).

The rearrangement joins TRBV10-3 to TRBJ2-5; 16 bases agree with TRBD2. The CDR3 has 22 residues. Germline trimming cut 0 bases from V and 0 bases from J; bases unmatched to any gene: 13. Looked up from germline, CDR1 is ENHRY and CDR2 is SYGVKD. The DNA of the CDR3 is TGTGCCATCAGTGAGTCTTGGCCGGGACTAGCGGGAGGGCCCCAATACCAAGAGACCCAGTACTTC. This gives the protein CAISESWPGLAGGPQYQETQYF.

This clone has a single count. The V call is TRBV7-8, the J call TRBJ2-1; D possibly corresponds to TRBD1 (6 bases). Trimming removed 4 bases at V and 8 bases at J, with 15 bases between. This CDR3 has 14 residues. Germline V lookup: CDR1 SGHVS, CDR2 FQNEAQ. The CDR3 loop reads CASSSSGTTYEQFF. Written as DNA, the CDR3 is TGTGCCAGCAGCTCGTCCGGGACAACTTATGAGCAGTTCTTC. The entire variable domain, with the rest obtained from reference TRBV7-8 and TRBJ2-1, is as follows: GAGVSQSPRYKVAKRGQDVALRCDPISGHVSLFWYQQALGQGPEFLTYFQNEAQLDKSGLPSDRFFAERPEGSVSTLKIQRTQQEDSAVYLCASSSSGTTYEQFFGPGTRLTVL.

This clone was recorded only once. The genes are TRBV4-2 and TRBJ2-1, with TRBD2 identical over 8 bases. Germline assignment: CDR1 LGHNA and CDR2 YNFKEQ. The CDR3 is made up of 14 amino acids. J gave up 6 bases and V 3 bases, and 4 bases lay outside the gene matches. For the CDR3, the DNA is TGTGCCAGCAGCCACCGGGAGGGCCCCAATGAGCAGTTCTTC. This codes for CASSHREGPNEQFF.

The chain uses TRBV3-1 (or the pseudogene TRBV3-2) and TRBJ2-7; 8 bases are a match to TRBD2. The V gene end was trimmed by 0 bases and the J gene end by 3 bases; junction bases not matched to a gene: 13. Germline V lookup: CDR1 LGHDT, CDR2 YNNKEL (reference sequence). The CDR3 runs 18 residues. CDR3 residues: CASSQESGGGSLYYEQYF. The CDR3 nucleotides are TGTGCCAGCAGCCAAGAGTCCGGCGGGGGGAGCCTGTACTACGAGCAGTACTTC.

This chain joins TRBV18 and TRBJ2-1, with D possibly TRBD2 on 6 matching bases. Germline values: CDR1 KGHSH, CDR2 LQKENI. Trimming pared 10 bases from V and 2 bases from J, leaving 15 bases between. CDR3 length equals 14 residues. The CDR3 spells CATSGGFTYNEQFF. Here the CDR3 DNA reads TGTGCCACCTCCGGGGGTTTTACCTACAATGAGCAGTTCTTC.

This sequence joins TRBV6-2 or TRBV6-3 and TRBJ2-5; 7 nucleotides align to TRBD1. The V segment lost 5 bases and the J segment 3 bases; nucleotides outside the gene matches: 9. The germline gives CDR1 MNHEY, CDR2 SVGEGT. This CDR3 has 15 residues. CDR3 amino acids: CASSHPRTGKETQYF. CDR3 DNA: TGTGCCAGCAGTCATCCCAGGACAGGAAAAGAGACCCAGTACTTC.

CDR3 nucleotide sequence: TGTGCCATCAGTCAGACAGACAATGAGCAGTTCTTC. Its protein is CAISQTDNEQFF. The chain carries TRBV10-3 and TRBJ2-1; D may be TRBD1 (5 bases). Germline values: CDR1 ENHRY, CDR2 SYGVKD. The ends were cut back, 5 bases at V and 5 bases at J, with 7 bases in the middle. The CDR3 consists of 12 residues.

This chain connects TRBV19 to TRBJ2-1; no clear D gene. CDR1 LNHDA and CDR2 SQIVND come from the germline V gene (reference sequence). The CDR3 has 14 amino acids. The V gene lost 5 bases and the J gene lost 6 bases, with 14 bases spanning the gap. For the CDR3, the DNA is TGTGCCAGTAGTTTGGGCCGCGCGCCCAATGAGCAGTTCTTC. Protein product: CASSLGRAPNEQFF.

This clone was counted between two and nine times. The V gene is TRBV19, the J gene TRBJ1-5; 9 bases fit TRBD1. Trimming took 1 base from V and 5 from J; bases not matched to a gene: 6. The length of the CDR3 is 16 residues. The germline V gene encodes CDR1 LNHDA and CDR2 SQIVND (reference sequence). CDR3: CASSIGEDRGDQPQHF. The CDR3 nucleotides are TGTGCCAGTAGTATAGGTGAGGACAGGGGAGATCAGCCCCAGCATTTT.

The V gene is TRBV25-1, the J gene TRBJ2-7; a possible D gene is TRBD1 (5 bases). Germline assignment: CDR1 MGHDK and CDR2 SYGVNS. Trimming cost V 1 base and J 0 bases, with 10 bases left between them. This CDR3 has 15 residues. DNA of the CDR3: TGTGCCAGCAGTGAATTTACAGGCTACTCCTACGAGCAGTACTTC. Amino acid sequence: CASSEFTGYSYEQYF.

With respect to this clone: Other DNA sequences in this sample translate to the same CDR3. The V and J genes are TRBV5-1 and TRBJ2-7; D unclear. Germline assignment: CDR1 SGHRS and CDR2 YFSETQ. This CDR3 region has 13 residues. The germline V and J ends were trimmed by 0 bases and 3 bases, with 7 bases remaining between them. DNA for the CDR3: TGCGCCAGCAGCTTGGGACTTGACTACGAGCAGTACTTC. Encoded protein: CASSLGLDYEQYF.

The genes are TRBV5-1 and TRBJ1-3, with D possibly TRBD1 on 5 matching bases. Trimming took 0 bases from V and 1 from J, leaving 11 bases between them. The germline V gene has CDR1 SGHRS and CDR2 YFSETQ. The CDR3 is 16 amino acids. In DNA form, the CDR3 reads TGCGCCAGCAGCTTGGGGTCTTCAGGGTCTGGAAACACCATATATTTT. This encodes CASSLGSSGSGNTIYF.

The CDR3 loop reads CASSQRTGGNTGELFF. The CDR3 DNA follows: TGCGCCAGCAGCCAAAGGACAGGGGGAAACACCGGGGAGCTGTTTTTT. The chain joins TRBV5-1 to TRBJ2-2; 10 bases map to TRBD1. Germline CDR1 is SGHRS and CDR2 is YFSETQ. V lost 4 bases and J lost 2; bases outside the gene matches: 5. The CDR3 is 16 amino acids.

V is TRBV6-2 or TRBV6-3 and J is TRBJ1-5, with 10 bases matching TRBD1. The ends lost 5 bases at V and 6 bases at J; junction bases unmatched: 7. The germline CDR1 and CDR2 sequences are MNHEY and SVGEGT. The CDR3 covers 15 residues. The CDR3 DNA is TGTGCCAGCAGTACCCGGACAGGGGGAAGTCAGCCCCAGCATTTT. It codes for CASSTRTGGSQPQHF.

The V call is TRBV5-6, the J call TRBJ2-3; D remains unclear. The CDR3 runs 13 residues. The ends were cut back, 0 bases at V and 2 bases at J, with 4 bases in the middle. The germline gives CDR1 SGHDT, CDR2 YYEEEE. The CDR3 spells CASSLAYTDTQYF. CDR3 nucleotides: TGTGCCAGCAGCTTGGCTTACACAGATACGCAGTATTTT.

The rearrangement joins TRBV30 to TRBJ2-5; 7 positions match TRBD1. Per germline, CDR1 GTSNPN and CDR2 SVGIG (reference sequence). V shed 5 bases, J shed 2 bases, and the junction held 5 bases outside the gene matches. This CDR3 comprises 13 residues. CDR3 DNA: TGTGCCTGGTTGGGACAGAATCAAGAGACCCAGTACTTC. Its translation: CAWLGQNQETQYF.

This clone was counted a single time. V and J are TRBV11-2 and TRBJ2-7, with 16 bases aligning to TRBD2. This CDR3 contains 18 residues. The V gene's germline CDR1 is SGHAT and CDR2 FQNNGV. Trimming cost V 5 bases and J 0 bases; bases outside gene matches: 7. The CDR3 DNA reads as TGTGCCAGCAGCCGAACCGGGACTAGCGGGGGGGCCTCCTACGAGCAGTACTTC. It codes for CASSRTGTSGGASYEQYF.

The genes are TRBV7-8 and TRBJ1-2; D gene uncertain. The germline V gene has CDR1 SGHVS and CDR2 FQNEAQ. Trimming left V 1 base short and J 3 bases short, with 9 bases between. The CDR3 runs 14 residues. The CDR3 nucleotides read TGTGCCAGCAGCTTAGACGGGGTCTACTATGGCTACACCTTC. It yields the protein CASSLDGVYYGYTF.

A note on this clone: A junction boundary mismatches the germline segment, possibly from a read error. The CDR3 DNA reads as TGTGTCAGCAGCTCCTTTGACACGAGAACCTACGAGCAGTACTTC. Translation gives CVSSSFDTRTYEQYF. The V call is TRBV2, the J call TRBJ2-7; no clear D. From germline, CDR1 is SNHLY and CDR2 FYNNEI. The CDR3 runs to 15 residues.

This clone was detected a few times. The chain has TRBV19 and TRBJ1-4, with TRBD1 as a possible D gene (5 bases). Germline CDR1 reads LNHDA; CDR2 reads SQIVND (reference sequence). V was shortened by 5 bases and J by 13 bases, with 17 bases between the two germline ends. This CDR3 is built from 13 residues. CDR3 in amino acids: CASSPGDFERLFF. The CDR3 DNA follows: TGTGCCAGTAGTCCCGGGGACTTCGAGAGACTGTTTTTT.

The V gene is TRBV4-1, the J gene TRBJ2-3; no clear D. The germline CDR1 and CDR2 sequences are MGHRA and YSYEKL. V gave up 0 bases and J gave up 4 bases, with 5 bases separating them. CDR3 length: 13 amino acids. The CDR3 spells CASSQDEADTQYF. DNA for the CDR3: TGCGCCAGCAGCCAAGATGAGGCAGATACGCAGTATTTT.